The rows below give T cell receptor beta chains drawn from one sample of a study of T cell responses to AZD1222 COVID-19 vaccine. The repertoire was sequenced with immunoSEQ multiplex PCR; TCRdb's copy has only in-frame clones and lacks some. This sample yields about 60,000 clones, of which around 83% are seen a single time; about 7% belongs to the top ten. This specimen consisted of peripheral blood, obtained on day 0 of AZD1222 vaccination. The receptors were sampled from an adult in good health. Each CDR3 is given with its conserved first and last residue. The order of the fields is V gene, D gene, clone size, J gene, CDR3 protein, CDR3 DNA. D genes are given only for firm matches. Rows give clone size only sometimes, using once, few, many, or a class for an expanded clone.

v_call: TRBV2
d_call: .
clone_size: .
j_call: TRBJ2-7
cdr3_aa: CASSTQGGAYEQYF
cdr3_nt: TGTGCCAGCAGTACCCAGGGGGGGGCCTACGAGCAGTACTTC

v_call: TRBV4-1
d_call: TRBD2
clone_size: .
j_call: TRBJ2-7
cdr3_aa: CASSQDPGLGITYEQYF
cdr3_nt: TGCGCCAGCAGCCAAGATCCGGGACTAGGAATCACCTACGAGCAGTACTTC

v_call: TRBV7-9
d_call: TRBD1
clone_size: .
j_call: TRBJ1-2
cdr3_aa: CASSLRTGPNYGYTF
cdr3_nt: TGTGCCAGCAGCTTAAGGACAGGGCCAAACTATGGCTACACCTTC

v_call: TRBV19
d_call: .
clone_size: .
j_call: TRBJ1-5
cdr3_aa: CASSPRGGLSNQPQHF
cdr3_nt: TGTGCCAGTAGTCCCCGAGGGGGTTTGAGCAATCAGCCCCAGCATTTT

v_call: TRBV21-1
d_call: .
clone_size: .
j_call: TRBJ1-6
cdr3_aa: CASSKDVRQENSPLHF
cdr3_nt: TGTGCCAGCAGCAAAGACGTTCGGCAGGAAAATTCACCCCTCCACTTT

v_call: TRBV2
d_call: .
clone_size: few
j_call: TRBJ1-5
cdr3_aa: CASSASSYNQPQHF
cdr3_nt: TGTGCCAGCAGTGCTTCGAGTTACAATCAGCCCCAGCATTTT

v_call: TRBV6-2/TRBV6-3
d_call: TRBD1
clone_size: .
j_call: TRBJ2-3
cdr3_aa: CASSYWTGGGTDTQYF
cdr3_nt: TGTGCCAGCAGTTACTGGACAGGGGGGGGCACAGATACGCAGTATTTT

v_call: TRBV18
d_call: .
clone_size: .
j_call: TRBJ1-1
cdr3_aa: CASSPRGGRQVRVTEAFF
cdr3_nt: TGTGCCAGCTCACCACGGGGGGGGCGACAGGTTCGAGTGACTGAAGCTTTCTTT

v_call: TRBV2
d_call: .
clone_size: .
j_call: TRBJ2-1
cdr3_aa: CASSEAYNEQFF
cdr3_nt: TGTGCCAGCAGTGAAGCGTACAATGAGCAGTTCTTC

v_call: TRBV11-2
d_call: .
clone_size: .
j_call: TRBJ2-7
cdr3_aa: CASSLARTYEQYF
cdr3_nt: TGTGCCAGCAGCTTAGCCAGAACCTACGAGCAGTACTTC

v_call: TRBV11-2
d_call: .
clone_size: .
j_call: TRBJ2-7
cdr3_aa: CASSLGFVGLSYEQYF
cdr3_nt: TGTGCCAGCAGCTTAGGATTTGTGGGCCTCTCCTACGAGCAGTACTTC

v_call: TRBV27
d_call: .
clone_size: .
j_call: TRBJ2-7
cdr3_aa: CASSLGGYEQYF
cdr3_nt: TGTGCCAGCAGTTTGGGGGGTTACGAGCAGTACTTC

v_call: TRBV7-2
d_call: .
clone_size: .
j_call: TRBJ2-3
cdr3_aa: CASSLSGGRNTDTQYF
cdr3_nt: TGTGCCAGCAGCTTATCCGGGGGCCGGAACACAGATACGCAGTATTTT

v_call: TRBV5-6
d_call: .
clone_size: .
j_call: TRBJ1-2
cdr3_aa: CASSGSVDGYTF
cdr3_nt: TGTGCCAGCAGCGGGAGTGTCGATGGCTACACCTTC

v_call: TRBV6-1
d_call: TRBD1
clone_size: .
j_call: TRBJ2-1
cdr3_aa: CASSEGQYNEQFF
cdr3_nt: TGTGCCAGCAGTGAGGGACAGTACAATGAGCAGTTCTTC

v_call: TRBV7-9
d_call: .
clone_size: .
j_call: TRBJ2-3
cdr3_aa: CASSLASVHTQYF
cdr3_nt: TGTGCCAGCAGCTTAGCTAGCGTGCATACGCAGTATTTT

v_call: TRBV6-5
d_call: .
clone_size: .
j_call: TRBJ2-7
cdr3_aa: CASRQGPLSYEQYF
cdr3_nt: TGTGCCAGCAGGCAGGGGCCCCTCTCCTACGAGCAGTACTTC

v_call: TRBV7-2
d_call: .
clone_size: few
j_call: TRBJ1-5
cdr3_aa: CASSLGGEQPQHF
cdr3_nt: TGTGCCAGCAGCCTAGGGGGGGAGCAGCCCCAGCATTTT

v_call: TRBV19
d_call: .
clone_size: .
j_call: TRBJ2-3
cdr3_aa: CASRDGQGGSDTQYF
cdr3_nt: TGTGCCAGTAGAGACGGACAGGGAGGGTCAGATACGCAGTATTTT

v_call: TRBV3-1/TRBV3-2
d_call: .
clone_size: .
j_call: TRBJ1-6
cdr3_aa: CASSQGGAIEDLHF
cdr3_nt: TGTGCCAGCAGCCAAGGGGGGGCCATCGAGGACCTCCACTTT

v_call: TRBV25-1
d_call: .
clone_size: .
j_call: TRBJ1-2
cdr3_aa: CASSESLGAGYGYTF
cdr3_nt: TGTGCCAGCAGTGAATCATTGGGGGCAGGGTATGGCTACACCTTC

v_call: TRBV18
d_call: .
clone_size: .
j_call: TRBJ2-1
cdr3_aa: CASSFGRGGNEQFF
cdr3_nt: TGTGCCAGCTCATTTGGACGGGGAGGCAATGAGCAGTTCTTC

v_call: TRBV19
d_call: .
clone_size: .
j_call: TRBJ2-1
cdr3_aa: CASQSRVGDEQFF
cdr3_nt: TGTGCCAGCCAAAGTCGGGTGGGCGATGAGCAGTTCTTC

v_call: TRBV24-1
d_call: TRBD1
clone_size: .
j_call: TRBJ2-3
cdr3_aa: CATSAGQGRSDTQYF
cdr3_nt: TGTGCCACCAGTGCGGGACAGGGAAGGTCAGATACGCAGTATTTT

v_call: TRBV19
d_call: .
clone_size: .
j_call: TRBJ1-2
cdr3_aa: CASSIQGYGYTF
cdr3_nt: TGTGCCAGTAGTATCCAGGGCTATGGCTACACCTTC

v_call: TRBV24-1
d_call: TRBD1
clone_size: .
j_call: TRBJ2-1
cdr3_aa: CATSDLGTGSYNEQFF
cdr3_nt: TGTGCCACCAGTGATCTTGGGACAGGGTCCTACAATGAGCAGTTCTTC

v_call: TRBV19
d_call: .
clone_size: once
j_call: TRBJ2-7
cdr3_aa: CASRIGGGYEQYF
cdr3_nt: TGTGCCAGTAGGATCGGGGGCGGTTACGAGCAGTACTTC

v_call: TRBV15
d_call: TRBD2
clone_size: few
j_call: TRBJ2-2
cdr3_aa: CATSIGLDNTGELFF
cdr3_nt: TGTGCCACCAGCATCGGACTAGATAACACCGGGGAGCTGTTTTTT

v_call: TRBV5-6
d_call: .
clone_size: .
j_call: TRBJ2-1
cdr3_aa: CASSLWRSRGGGEQFF
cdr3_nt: TGTGCCAGCAGCTTGTGGCGGAGTCGGGGTGGTGGAGAGCAGTTCTTC

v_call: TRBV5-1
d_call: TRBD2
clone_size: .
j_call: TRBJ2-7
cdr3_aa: CASSLDFVGGRFYEQYF
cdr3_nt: TGCGCCAGCAGCTTGGATTTTGTGGGGGGGAGGTTCTACGAGCAGTACTTC

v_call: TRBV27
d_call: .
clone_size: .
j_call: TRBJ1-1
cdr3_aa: CASSFGGGFGEAFF
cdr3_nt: TGTGCCAGCAGTTTTGGTGGGGGATTTGGTGAAGCTTTCTTT

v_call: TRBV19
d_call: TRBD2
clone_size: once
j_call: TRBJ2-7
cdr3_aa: CASGPPSGGISYEQYF
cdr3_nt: TGTGCCAGTGGACCCCCAAGCGGGGGGATCTCCTACGAGCAGTACTTC

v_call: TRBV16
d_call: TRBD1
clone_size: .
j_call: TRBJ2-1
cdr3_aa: CASPPPPGGPYNEQFF
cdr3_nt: TGTGCCAGCCCCCCCCCGCCAGGGGGCCCCTACAATGAGCAGTTCTTC

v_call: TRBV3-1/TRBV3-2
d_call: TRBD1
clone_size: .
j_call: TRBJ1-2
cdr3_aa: CASSSRDRGSTF
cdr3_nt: TGTGCCAGCAGCTCCCGGGACAGGGGAAGCACCTTC

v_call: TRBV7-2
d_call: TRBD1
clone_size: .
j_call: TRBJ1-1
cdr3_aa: CATASTGVVTEAFF
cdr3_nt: TGTGCCACCGCATCCACAGGGGTCGTCACTGAAGCTTTCTTT

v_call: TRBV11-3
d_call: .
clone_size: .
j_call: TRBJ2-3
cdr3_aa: CASSSGESRTDTQYF
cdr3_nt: TGTGCCAGCAGCTCGGGAGAGTCCCGCACAGATACGCAGTATTTT

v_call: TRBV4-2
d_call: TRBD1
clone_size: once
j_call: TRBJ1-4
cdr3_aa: CASSQDPRQGLEKLFF
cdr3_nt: TGTGCCAGCAGCCAAGATCCGAGACAGGGTCTAGAAAAACTGTTTTTT

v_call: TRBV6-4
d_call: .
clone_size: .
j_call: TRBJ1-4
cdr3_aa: CASSRDRDEKLFF
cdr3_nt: TGTGCCAGCAGCCGGGACCGAGATGAAAAACTGTTTTTT

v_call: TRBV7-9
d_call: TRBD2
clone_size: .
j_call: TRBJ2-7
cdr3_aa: CASSPGLAGYEQYF
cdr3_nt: TGTGCCAGCAGCCCGGGACTAGCAGGCTACGAGCAGTACTTC

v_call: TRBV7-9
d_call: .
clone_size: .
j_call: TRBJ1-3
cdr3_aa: CASSPRGLSGNTIYF
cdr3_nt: TGTGCCAGCAGCCCGCGAGGCCTCTCTGGAAACACCATATATTTT

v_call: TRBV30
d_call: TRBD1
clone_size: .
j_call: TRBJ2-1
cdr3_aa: CAWGPGQGYNEQFF
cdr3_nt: TGTGCCTGGGGACCGGGACAGGGGTACAATGAGCAGTTCTTC

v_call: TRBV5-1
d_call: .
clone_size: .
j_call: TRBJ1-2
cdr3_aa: CASSLAQSPNYGYTF
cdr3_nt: TGCGCCAGCAGCTTGGCCCAGAGTCCTAACTATGGCTACACCTTC

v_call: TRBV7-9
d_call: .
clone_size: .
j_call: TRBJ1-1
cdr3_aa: CASSSQGNTEAFF
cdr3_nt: TGTGCCAGCAGCTCCCAAGGGAACACTGAAGCTTTCTTT

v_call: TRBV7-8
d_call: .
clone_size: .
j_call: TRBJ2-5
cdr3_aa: CASDHKYQETQYF
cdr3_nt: TGTGCCAGCGATCATAAGTACCAAGAGACCCAGTACTTC

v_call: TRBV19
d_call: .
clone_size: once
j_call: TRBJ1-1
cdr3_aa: CASSSQGFTEAFF
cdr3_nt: TGTGCCAGTAGTAGCCAGGGGTTCACTGAAGCTTTCTTT

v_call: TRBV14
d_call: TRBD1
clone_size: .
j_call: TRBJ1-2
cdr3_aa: CASSQLWGGTDYGYTF
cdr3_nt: TGTGCCAGCAGCCAACTATGGGGTGGGACAGACTATGGCTACACCTTC

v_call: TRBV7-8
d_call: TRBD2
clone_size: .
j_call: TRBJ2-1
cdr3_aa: CASRGFAGVYNEQFF
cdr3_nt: TGTGCCAGCAGGGGCTTCGCGGGGGTATACAATGAGCAGTTCTTC

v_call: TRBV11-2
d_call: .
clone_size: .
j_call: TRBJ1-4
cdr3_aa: CASSQYRLPTNEKLFF
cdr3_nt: TGTGCCAGCAGCCAGTACAGGCTGCCAACTAATGAAAAACTGTTTTTT

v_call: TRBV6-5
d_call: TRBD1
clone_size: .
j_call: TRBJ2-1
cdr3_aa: CASRDRGFHNEQFF
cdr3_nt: TGTGCCAGCAGAGACAGGGGGTTTCACAATGAGCAGTTCTTC

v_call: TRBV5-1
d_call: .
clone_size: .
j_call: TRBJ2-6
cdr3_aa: CASSSQAPGANVLTF
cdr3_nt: TGCGCCAGCAGCTCACAGGCCCCGGGGGCCAACGTCCTGACTTTC

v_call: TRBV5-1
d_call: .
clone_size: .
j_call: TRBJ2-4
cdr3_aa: CASSLGLQGTAKNIQYF
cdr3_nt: TGCGCCAGCAGCTTGGGTTTACAGGGGACTGCCAAAAACATTCAGTACTTC

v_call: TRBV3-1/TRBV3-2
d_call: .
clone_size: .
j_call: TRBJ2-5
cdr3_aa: CASSQELGLPNRTQYF
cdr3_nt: TGTGCCAGCAGCCAAGAGCTGGGACTGCCGAACAGGACCCAGTACTTC

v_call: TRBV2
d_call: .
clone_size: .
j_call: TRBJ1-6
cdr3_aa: CASSEGIDSPLHF
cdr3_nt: TGTGCCAGCAGTGAGGGGATAGATTCACCCCTCCACTTT

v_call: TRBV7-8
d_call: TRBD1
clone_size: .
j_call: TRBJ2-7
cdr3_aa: CASSLVMGTEGLYEQYF
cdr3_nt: TGTGCCAGCAGCTTAGTAATGGGGACAGAGGGCCTCTACGAGCAGTACTTC

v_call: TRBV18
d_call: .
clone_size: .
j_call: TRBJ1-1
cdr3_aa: CASSPRGSHTEAFF
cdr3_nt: TGTGCCAGCTCACCACGAGGGAGTCACACTGAAGCTTTCTTT

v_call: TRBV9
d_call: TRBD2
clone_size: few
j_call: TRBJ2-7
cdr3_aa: CASSAGGLALYEQYF
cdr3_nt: TGTGCCAGCAGCGCCGGAGGACTAGCACTCTACGAGCAGTACTTC

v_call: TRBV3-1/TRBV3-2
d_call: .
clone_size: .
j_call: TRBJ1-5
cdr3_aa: CASSVRGGNQPQHF
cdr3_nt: TGTGCCAGCAGTGTTAGGGGTGGCAATCAGCCCCAGCATTTT

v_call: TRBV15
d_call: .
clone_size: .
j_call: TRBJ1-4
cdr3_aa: CVTSREVQGEKLFF
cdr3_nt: TGTGTCACCAGCAGAGAGGTCCAGGGCGAAAAACTGTTTTTT

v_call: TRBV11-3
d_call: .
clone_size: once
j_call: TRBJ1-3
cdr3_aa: CASSLTGTGNTIYF
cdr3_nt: TGTGCCAGCAGCTTAACCGGGACGGGAAACACCATATATTTT